This record covers a single T cell receptor beta chain. Its target is unknown. The data were obtained in a study of blood T cells in healthy people across ages. All donors came from Russia, were Caucasian and healthy, and spanned ages about 6 to 90. It was with a sample-barcoded 5' primer and a J-beta primer mix that a second PCR of about 7 to 12 cycles was run. Each of the cDNA molecules was tagged by a template-switch adaptor with 12 random nucleotides. TCRdb ran MiXCR on the 5' RACE reads and lists one entry per CDR3 protein. Among about 690,000 distinct CDR3 sequences listed, over 40% were seen once. Study results and limitations: The diversity estimates, figures obtained from one million T cells, were considered underestimates.

The germline V and J ends were trimmed by 0 bases and 5 bases, with 13 bases remaining between them. Germline V gene lookup returns CDR1 MNHEY and CDR2 SVGEGT. The CDR3 extends over 15 amino acids. V and J are TRBV6-2 or TRBV6-3 and TRBJ2-5; D unresolved. This TCR was sampled from a man older than 75 in good health. The sample was blood. CDR3 nucleotides: TGTGCCAGCAGTTACTCGATTTTGTTTCGCGAGACCCAGTACTTC. Translating it yields CASSYSILFRETQYF.